A selection of T cell receptor beta chains follows, all from one sample in a study of blood T cells in healthy people across ages. TCRdb reprocessed the 5' RACE reads via MiXCR and lists one record per CDR3 protein. The table lists about 1.4 million distinct CDR3 sequences, around 59% of them singletons. Specimen: blood. Source of these receptors: a man aged 18 to 30 in good health. Each CDR3 is given with its conserved first and last residue.

TRBJ1-2 | TRBV2 | CASSEAQGYYGYTF
TRBJ2-2 | TRBV6-2/TRBV6-3 | CASSVRTALSIGELFF
TRBJ2-3 | TRBV6-5 | CASSLRDRLTDTQYF
NA | TRBV28 | CASRTIYGQPYEQYF
TRBJ1-5 | TRBV6-6 | CASSSLGVGQPQHF
TRBJ1-2 | TRBV28 | CASSLPQGRGGNGYTF
TRBJ1-1 | TRBV27 | CASSFFGRLNTEAFF
TRBJ2-7 | TRBV25-1 | CASSDGVTYEQYF
TRBJ2-1 | TRBV7-2 | CASSRREEAGGLNEQFF
TRBJ2-3 | TRBV5-1 | CASSIGGEDTQYF
TRBJ2-7 | TRBV4-2 | CASSRTRLTPQEQYF
TRBJ2-7 | TRBV5-6 | CASSLKGLLYVQYF
TRBJ1-2 | TRBV7-8 | CASSPDRVPGNYGYTF
TRBJ1-2 | TRBV29-1 | CSVEVNRAALYGYTF
NA | TRBV27 | CASSSARRLNEQYF
TRBJ1-2 | TRBV5-1 | CASSPNQEANYGYTF
TRBJ2-2 | TRBV12-3/TRBV12-4 | CASSTLKAGGHSGELFF